This T cell receptor beta chain is from a study of blood T cell repertoires in COVID-19. How the authors handled the data: It was from reference gene primer amplification that nucleated cell counts were estimated. TCRdb's copy holds only in-frame clones and misses some; the assay was immunoSEQ multiplex PCR. Clonal size and the V and J genes are those of that table, whereas D and trimming came from the DNA. Of about 55,000 clones listed, under 90% are singletons. Enrollment of patients from Seattle took place during active infection, with longitudinal follow-up. J was trimmed by 10 bases and V by 4 bases; bases with no gene match: 3. This CDR3 region has 11 residues. Per germline, CDR1 SGHKS and CDR2 YYEKEE (reference sequence).

The genes are TRBV5-5 and TRBJ1-1; the match to TRBD1 covers 8 bases. Sequencing input: peripheral blood. The clonotype was recovered from a man older than 75 with COVID-19, enrolled during active disease. This CDR3 is CASSPDRGAFF. The CDR3 DNA reads as TGTGCCAGCAGCCCCGACAGGGGAGCTTTCTTT.